A selection of T cell receptor beta chains follows, all from one sample in a study of T-cell reconstitution after alpha-beta-depleted transplantation in children. Each CDR3 protein is one row after TCRdb ran MiXCR on the PCR reads. The table includes roughly 500,000 distinct CDR3 sequences, about 10% detected once. The specimen comprised PBMCs, sampled before TCRalphabeta/CD19-depleted stem cell transplant. The source is a child aged 2-15 years with inherited bone marrow failure, due to receive a stem cell transplant. Each CDR3 is given with its conserved first and last residue. A D gene is named only where the DNA matches it firmly. Part of the rows lack a size; the others show once, few, many or a class for expanded clones.

d_call j_call clone_size v_call cdr3_length cdr3_aa cdr3_nt
- TRBJ2-1 many TRBV2 16 CASSEFSVSSYNEQFF TGTGCCAGCAGTGAATTTAGTGTGAGCTCCTACAATGAGCAGTTCTTC
- TRBJ2-1 many TRBV4-2 12 CASSQASGEQFF TGTGCCAGCAGCCAAGCGTCGGGTGAGCAGTTCTTC
TRBD2 TRBJ2-1 - TRBV24-1 16 CATSDLVAGGYNEQFF TGTGCCACCAGTGATTTGGTAGCGGGGGGGTACAATGAGCAGTTCTTC
- TRBJ1-2 many TRBV20-1 13 CSAIKIANYGYTF TGCAGTGCTATTAAGATCGCCAACTATGGCTACACCTTC
- TRBJ2-5 few TRBV27 14 CASSPRGIRETQYF TGTGCCAGCAGTCCGAGGGGAATCAGAGAGACCCAGTACTTC
TRBD1 TRBJ1-2 many TRBV11-2 12 CASSLGATGPTF TGTGCCAGCAGCTTAGGGGCGACAGGGCCCACCTTC
- TRBJ1-1 many TRBV5-1 13 CASSNGLSTEAFF TGCGCCAGCAGTAATGGGTTGAGCACTGAAGCTTTCTTT
TRBD2 TRBJ2-5 few TRBV14 17 CASSQALGLAGGETQYF TGTGCCAGCAGCCAAGCTTTGGGACTAGCGGGAGGAGAGACCCAGTACTTC
- TRBJ2-7 - TRBV5-1 14 CASSGGDSLNEQYF TGCGCCAGCAGCGGGGGGGACAGTTTGAACGAGCAGTACTTC
- TRBJ2-1 many TRBV4-3 16 CASSQASALTYNEQFF TGCGCCAGCAGCCAGGCTAGCGCTTTGACCTACAATGAGCAGTTCTTC
TRBD2 TRBJ2-1 many TRBV4-3 15 CASSQGRGGHNEQFF TGCGCCAGCAGCCAAGGACGGGGGGGGCACAATGAGCAGTTCTTC
TRBD2 TRBJ2-1 many TRBV20-1 18 CSAPPDGAGGQSYNEQFF TGCAGTGCCCCACCTGATGGGGCGGGAGGCCAGTCCTACAATGAGCAGTTCTTC
TRBD1 TRBJ1-1 - TRBV20-1 10 CSAWDRKTFF TGCAGTGCCTGGGACAGGAAGACTTTCTTT
- TRBJ2-5 many TRBV7-2 13 CASSLIGGETQYF TGTGCCAGCAGCTTAATTGGGGGGGAGACCCAGTACTTC
- TRBJ1-3 few TRBV12-3/TRBV12-4 13 CASRDSPGNTIYF TGTGCCAGCCGGGATTCCCCTGGAAACACCATATATTTT
TRBD2 TRBJ2-4 many TRBV9 14 CASASGLAKNIQYF TGTGCCAGTGCTAGCGGTCTAGCCAAAAACATTCAGTACTTC
TRBD2 TRBJ2-1 many TRBV20-1 15 CSAPRVVAGENEQFF TGCAGTGCTCCCCGTGTGGTAGCGGGAGAGAATGAGCAGTTCTTC
- TRBJ2-1 - TRBV25-1 17 CASSEQRGRAGNNEQFF TGTGCCAGCAGTGAACAACGGGGCCGAGCCGGGAACAATGAGCAGTTCTTC
- TRBJ2-1 - TRBV30 14 CARKPLAGYNEQFF TGTGCCCGGAAACCTCTCGCGGGTTACAATGAGCAGTTCTTC
TRBD1 TRBJ2-3 many TRBV20-1 19 CSASGTGSSGPLGSDTQYF TGCAGTGCTTCCGGGACAGGGAGTAGCGGGCCATTAGGGTCAGATACGCAGTATTTT
- TRBJ2-7 many TRBV12-3/TRBV12-4 15 CASRVGGLVGYEQYF TGTGCCAGCAGGGTGGGGGGCTTGGTCGGCTACGAGCAGTACTTC